Described below is a single T cell receptor (beta chain) sequence and its context. Antigen: not known. This sample was taken from a study of shared clonotypes between healthy human individuals. Background on the study: CD4 naive cells filled three plates per donor, CD4 memory three, CD8 naive two and CD8 memory one. Whole-study results and caveats: Among donors, the sharing of clonotypes was expected to be influenced by sequencing depth.

V was trimmed by 0 bases and J by 5 bases, leaving 15 bases between them. This CDR3 contains 16 residues. CDR1 is MNHEY, CDR2 SMNVEV, per germline (reference sequence). Repertoires were generated with immunoSEQ multiplex PCR, while TCRdb's copy carries only in-frame clones and drops some. The sample holds about 2.1 million clones, 80% to 95% seen once. It was CD45RO-negative cells, positively selected for CCR7, that made up naive CD8 cells, with terminally differentiated effector memory CD45RA+ cells excluded. This clonotype was obtained from a man between 18 and 35 years old in good health. Some clones in this sample may be carry-over from other donors' samples. Specimen: naive CD8+ T cells from PBMCs. This chain joins TRBV27 and TRBJ2-3; D not resolved. CDR3 loop: CASSLSLGVLQDTQYF. The CDR3 coding sequence is TGTGCCAGCAGTTTATCTCTTGGCGTCCTGCAAGATACGCAGTATTTT.